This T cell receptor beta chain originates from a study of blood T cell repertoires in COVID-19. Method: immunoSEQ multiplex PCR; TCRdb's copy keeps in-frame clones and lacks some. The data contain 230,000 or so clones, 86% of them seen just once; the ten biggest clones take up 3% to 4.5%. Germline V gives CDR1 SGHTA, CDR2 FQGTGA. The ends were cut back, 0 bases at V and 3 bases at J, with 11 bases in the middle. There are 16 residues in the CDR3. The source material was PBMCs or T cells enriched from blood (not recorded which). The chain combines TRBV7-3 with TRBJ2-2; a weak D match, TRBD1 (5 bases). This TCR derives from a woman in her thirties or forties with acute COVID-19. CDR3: CASSLTRQGYTGELFF. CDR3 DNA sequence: TGTGCCAGCAGCTTAACCCGGCAGGGCTACACCGGGGAGCTGTTTTTT.